This T cell receptor beta chain comes out of a study of glioma-infiltrating T cells. General study points: Only very few CDR3 sequences appeared in both tissue and blood. Tissue-blood divergence was below expectation in non-neoplastic patients, above in gliomas.

The CDR3 extends over 14 amino acids. The V segment lost 2 bases and the J segment 10 bases; nucleotides outside the gene matches: 5. The germline V gene encodes CDR1 MNHNS and CDR2 SASEGT. TCR alpha and beta CDR3 regions were amplified from RNA using iRepertoire nested multiplex PCR. Input was about 100-450 ng of tissue mRNA or PBMC total RNA. TCRdb redid the calling of the multiplex PCR reads with MiXCR, one entry per CDR3 protein. The sample records 95,000 to 110,000 distinct CDR3 sequences, around 31% being singletons. Ten or more counts support this clonotype. Antigen specificity is unknown. The TCR originated in a human donor with low-grade glioma or glioblastoma, undergoing nonglioma brain surgery, or in good health (not recorded which). Material: glioma tissue, nonneoplastic brain tissue, or PBMCs (not recorded which). The V gene is TRBV6-1, the J gene TRBJ2-1, with 10 bases aligning to TRBD2. Here the CDR3 reads CASSESGGATEQFF. The CDR3 region has the DNA TGTGCCAGCAGTGAAAGCGGGGGGGCCACAGAGCAGTTCTTC.